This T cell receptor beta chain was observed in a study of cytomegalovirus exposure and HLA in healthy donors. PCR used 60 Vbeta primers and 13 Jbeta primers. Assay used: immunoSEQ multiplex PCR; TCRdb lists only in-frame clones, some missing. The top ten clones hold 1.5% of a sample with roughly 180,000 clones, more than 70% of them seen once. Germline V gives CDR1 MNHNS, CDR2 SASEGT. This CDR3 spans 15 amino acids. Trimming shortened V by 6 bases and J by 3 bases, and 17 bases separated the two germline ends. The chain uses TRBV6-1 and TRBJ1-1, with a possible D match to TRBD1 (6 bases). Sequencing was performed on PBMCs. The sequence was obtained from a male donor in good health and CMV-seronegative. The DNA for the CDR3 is TGTGCCAGCAGGGTTGCGGTGCCAGGGGACACTGAAGCTTTCTTT. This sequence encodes CASRVAVPGDTEAFF.